The clone carrying this T cell receptor beta chain was seen more than once but under ten times. Its antigen is not identified. The protocol was immunoSEQ multiplex PCR, while the TCRdb copy is restricted to in-frame clones and leaves out a portion. The sample contains about 160,000 clones, 75% to 90% of which appear only once. This entry belongs to a study of cytomegalovirus exposure and HLA in healthy donors. Background on the study: The same platform used for the approximately 700 first-cohort repertoires was also used for the 95 to 150 validation repertoires, as a later analysis reported. Study findings and constraints: Investigators reported 150 to 200 TCR beta chains as tied to cytomegalovirus. Most observed TCR sequences were rare, whereas some public TCRs were detected in many donors.

Separate from the roughly 720-subject first cohort, the approximately 120-subject validation cohort was the one that the donors belonged to. In germline, CDR1 is SGHAT, CDR2 FQNNGV. This CDR3 has 13 residues. With 4 bases removed from V and 6 bases from J, the gap between germline ends came to 13 bases. The receptor was isolated from a woman younger than 30 in good health and CMV-seronegative. Sequencing input: PBMCs. V and J are TRBV11-2 and TRBJ2-7; tentatively, D is TRBD1 (5 bases). This chain's CDR3 is CASSYFRVSEQYF. The DNA for the CDR3 is TGTGCCAGCAGCTACTTCAGGGTCAGCGAGCAGTACTTC.